A selection of T cell receptor beta chains follows, all from one sample in a study of CD4 T cell repertoires in COVID-19. Data came from immunoSEQ multiplex PCR; TCRdb stores just in-frame clones and leaves some out. The repertoire has 20,000 to 30,000 clones, roughly 92% of them found once; the top ten carry around 0.66%. The starting material was circulating follicular helper CD4+ T cells (cTfh) from blood, obtained before the COVID-19 pandemic. The source is a human donor who had COVID-19. Both conserved end residues are part of each CDR3. D genes are given only for firm matches. Some rows mark clone size as missing; the rest say once, few, many or name a class of expanded clone.

TRBV7-6	.	TRBJ2-1	15	.	CASSLAGGPYNEQFF	TGTGCCAGCAGCTTAGCGGGGGGACCCTACAATGAGCAGTTCTTC
TRBV14	.	TRBJ2-7	11	.	CASSHHFEQYF	TGTGCCAGCAGCCACCACTTCGAGCAGTACTTC
TRBV5-6	.	TRBJ1-5	15	.	CASSLGPSGNQPQHF	TGTGCCAGCAGCTTGGGACCTTCGGGGAATCAGCCCCAGCATTTT
TRBV6-1	.	TRBJ1-2	12	.	CASSSQGLGYTF	TGTGCCAGCAGTTCGCAGGGTCTTGGCTACACCTTC
TRBV7-9	TRBD1	TRBJ1-6	15	.	CASRTGSSYNSPLHF	TGTGCCAGCAGGACAGGGAGCTCCTATAATTCACCCCTCCACTTT
TRBV13	TRBD2	TRBJ2-7	18	.	CASSLASGRISWADEQYF	TGTGCCAGCAGCCTAGCTAGCGGGAGAATCTCCTGGGCAGACGAGCAGTACTTC
TRBV13	TRBD1	TRBJ1-4	15	.	CASSLRQGAGEKLFF	TGTGCCAGCAGCTTACGACAGGGGGCGGGTGAAAAACTGTTTTTT
TRBV7-2	.	TRBJ1-2	15	.	CASSLAWSGNYGYTF	TGTGCCAGCAGCTTAGCTTGGTCAGGGAACTATGGCTACACCTTC
TRBV19	.	TRBJ2-7	12	.	CASRLDSYEQYF	TGTGCCAGTAGACTGGACAGTTACGAGCAGTACTTC
TRBV5-1	.	TRBJ2-7	16	.	CASSSRRGPEYYEQYF	TGCGCCAGCAGCTCCCGGCGGGGCCCGGAGTACTACGAGCAGTACTTC
TRBV7-9	.	TRBJ2-1	16	.	CATTNRRAGSDNEQFF	TGTGCCACCACGAACAGGCGGGCCGGGAGCGACAATGAGCAGTTCTTC
TRBV18	TRBD1	TRBJ2-6	18	.	CASSPLPGQGAGANVLTF	TGTGCCAGCTCACCACTCCCGGGACAGGGGGCTGGGGCCAACGTCCTGACTTTC
TRBV5-4	.	TRBJ1-6	14	.	CASSLVGGDSPLHF	TGTGCCAGCAGCTTGGTTGGCGGGGATTCACCCCTCCACTTT
TRBV11-2	TRBD1	TRBJ2-7	16	.	CASSPATGGSYNEQYF	TGTGCCAGCAGTCCAGCGACAGGGGGCTCTTACAACGAGCAGTACTTC
TRBV7-2	.	TRBJ2-3	13	.	CASSLAYTNTQYF	TGTGCCAGCAGCTTAGCGTACACGAATACGCAGTATTTT
TRBV27	.	TRBJ2-5	14	.	CASSPDSWGETQYF	TGTGCCAGCAGTCCGGACAGTTGGGGGGAGACCCAGTACTTC
TRBV18	.	TRBJ1-2	14	.	CASSPQHLGHGYTF	TGTGCCAGCTCACCTCAACATCTTGGGCATGGCTACACCTTC
TRBV27	TRBD1	TRBJ2-7	15	.	CASSSTWTGVYEQYF	TGTGCCAGCAGTTCTACCTGGACAGGGGTGTACGAGCAGTACTTC
TRBV15	TRBD1	TRBJ2-3	15	.	CATSLSPQGADTQYF	TGTGCCACCAGCCTCTCGCCTCAGGGGGCAGATACGCAGTATTTT
TRBV19	.	TRBJ2-7	13	few	CATLDSIGYEQYF	TGTGCCACCCTAGACAGTATAGGATACGAGCAGTACTTC
TRBV7-3	TRBD2	TRBJ2-3	16	.	CASSLGSGGRTDTQYF	TGTGCCAGCAGCTTAGGAAGCGGGGGCCGCACAGATACGCAGTATTTT
TRBV7-9	.	TRBJ1-1	14	.	CASSSRGGDTEAFF	TGTGCCAGCAGCTCACGCGGGGGAGACACTGAAGCTTTCTTT
TRBV19	.	TRBJ1-2	13	.	CASSTGSNYGYTF	TGTGCCAGTAGTACAGGTTCTAACTATGGCTACACCTTC
TRBV19	.	TRBJ1-5	15	.	CASSISGDYNQPQHF	TGTGCCAGTAGTATTTCAGGGGACTACAATCAGCCCCAGCATTTT
TRBV7-8	.	TRBJ2-3	16	once	CASSLVRAITGDTQYF	TGTGCCAGCAGCTTAGTGAGGGCGATCACGGGGGATACGCAGTATTTT
TRBV7-9	.	TRBJ1-3	12	.	CASSLSGNTIYF	TGTGCCAGCAGCCTCTCTGGAAACACCATATATTTT
TRBV15	.	TRBJ1-2	15	.	CATSRDVGGAGGYTF	TGTGCCACCAGCAGAGATGTCGGGGGGGCGGGAGGCTACACCTTC
TRBV7-8	TRBD1	TRBJ1-1	16	.	CASSLGQGGRATEAFF	TGTGCCAGCAGCCTGGGACAGGGGGGAAGAGCCACTGAAGCTTTCTTT
TRBV5-1	.	TRBJ1-1	14	.	CASSSDDYTSEAFF	TGCGCCAGCAGCTCAGACGACTACACTTCTGAAGCTTTCTTT
TRBV5-1	.	TRBJ1-2	15	.	CASSVDGEVNYGYTF	TGCGCCAGCAGCGTGGACGGCGAGGTTAACTATGGCTACACCTTC
TRBV9	TRBD2	TRBJ2-1	16	.	CASSVGGSGGHNEQFF	TGTGCCAGCAGCGTAGGTGGAAGCGGGGGGCACAATGAGCAGTTCTTC